The present TCR beta chain was sequenced within a study of cytomegalovirus exposure and HLA in healthy donors. Data came from immunoSEQ multiplex PCR; TCRdb stores just in-frame clones and leaves some out. Here the sample spans some 120,000 clones, 88% being singletons. Whole-study results and caveats: Accounts indicate the classifier identified cytomegalovirus status with strong specificity and sensitivity. In vitro confirmation showed three CMV-associated chains to be CMV antigen specific. According to a later analysis, TCR clusters from the first cohort tended to co-occur in the 120 or so validation repertoires. Cytomegalovirus-associated status was assigned to 150 to 200 TCR beta chains.

The CDR3 extends over 13 amino acids. The V end was cut by 7 bases, the J end by 0 bases, with 9 bases between. CDR1 LNHDA and CDR2 SQIVND come from the germline V gene (reference sequence). A note on this clone: Its antigen is undetermined.

The sample taken for sequencing was PBMCs. The chain couples TRBV19 to TRBJ1-1; no firm D call. This TCR came from a man aged 30 to 45 in good health and CMV-seronegative. The CDR3 loop is CASTAGLNTEAFF. CDR3 DNA: TGTGCCAGTACGGCAGGCCTGAACACTGAAGCTTTCTTT.